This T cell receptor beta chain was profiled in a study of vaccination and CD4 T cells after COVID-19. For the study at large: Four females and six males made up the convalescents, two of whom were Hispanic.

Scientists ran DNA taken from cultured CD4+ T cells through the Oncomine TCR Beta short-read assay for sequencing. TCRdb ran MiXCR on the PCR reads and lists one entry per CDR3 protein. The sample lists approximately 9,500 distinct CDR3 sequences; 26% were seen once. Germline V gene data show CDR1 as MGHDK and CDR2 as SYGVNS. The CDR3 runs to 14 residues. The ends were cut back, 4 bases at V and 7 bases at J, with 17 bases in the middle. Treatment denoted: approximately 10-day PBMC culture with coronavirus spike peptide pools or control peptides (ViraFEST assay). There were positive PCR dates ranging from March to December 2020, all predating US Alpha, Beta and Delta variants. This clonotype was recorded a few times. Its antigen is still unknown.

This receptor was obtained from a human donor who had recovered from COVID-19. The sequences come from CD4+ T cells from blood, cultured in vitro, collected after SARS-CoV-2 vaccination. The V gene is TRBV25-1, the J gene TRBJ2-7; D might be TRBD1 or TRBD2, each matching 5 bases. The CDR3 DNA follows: TGTGCCAGCAGTGGGGGACCTAGGACGGGGGAGCAGTACTTC. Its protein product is CASSGGPRTGEQYF.